This TCR beta chain was observed in a study of T cell changes during pregnancy in multiple sclerosis. CDR1 and CDR2 from the germline V gene are SGHDN and FVKESK. V gave up 2 bases and J gave up 2 bases; unmatched junction bases: 14. This CDR3 contains 18 residues. Some clones are missing from TCRdb's copy, which holds only in-frame ones; the method was immunoSEQ multiplex PCR. The table includes approximately 100,000 clones, about nine tenths detected once. This receptor was taken from a female donor with multiple sclerosis, enrolled in a pregnancy study. The sequences come from peripheral blood, collected after pregnancy. This chain uses TRBV14 with TRBJ2-7; 8 nucleotides match TRBD1. The CDR3 DNA reads as TGTGCCAGCAGCCAAACACCGCATATGACAGGGGTCCCCTACGAGCAGTACTTC. Amino acids: CASSQTPHMTGVPYEQYF.